These 29 T cell receptor beta chains share one sample of origin, sequenced in a study of cytomegalovirus exposure and HLA in healthy donors. Some clones are missing from TCRdb's copy, which holds only in-frame ones; the method was immunoSEQ multiplex PCR. Here the sample spans 150,000 to 180,000 clones, about 88% being singletons. Sequencing was carried out using PBMCs. The origin of the receptors is a man aged 18-30 years in good health and CMV-seropositive.

The V gene is TRBV25-1, the J gene TRBJ1-3; weak D call: TRBD1 (5 bases). The germline CDR1 and CDR2 sequences are MGHDK and SYGVNS. This CDR3 comprises 14 residues. V shed 3 bases and J shed 2 bases, with 8 bases lying between them. CDR3 nucleotide sequence: TGTGCCAGCAGTGATGGGACTACTGGAAACACCATATATTTT. Its translation: CASSDGTTGNTIYF. Looking up the rest from reference TRBV25-1 and TRBJ1-3 gives the full variable domain: EADIYQTPRYLVIGTGKKITLECSQTMGHDKMYWYQQDPGMELHLIHYSYGVNSTEKGDLSSESTVSRIRTEHFPLTLESARPSHTSQYLCASSDGTTGNTIYFGEGSWLTVV.

This clone was seen a handful of times. The chain couples TRBV18 to TRBJ1-5, with 7 positions matching TRBD1. J gave up 7 bases and V 4 bases, and 4 bases lay outside the gene matches. The CDR3 has 13 residues. Germline V gene sequence: CDR1 KGHSH, CDR2 LQKENI. The CDR3, as DNA: TGTGCCAGCTCACGCCAGGGACAGCAGCCCCAGCATTTT. It translates to CASSRQGQQPQHF.

This sequence joins TRBV6-1 and TRBJ2-5; 8 bases agree with TRBD2. The CDR3 extends over 12 amino acids. Germline CDR1 and CDR2: MNHNS and SASEGT. Trimming cost V 6 bases and J 4 bases; bases outside gene matches: 1. CDR3 region: CASRAGGETQYF. CDR3 nucleotides: TGTGCCAGCAGGGCGGGAGGAGAGACCCAGTACTTC.

V and J are TRBV16 and TRBJ1-1, with a weak D call TRBD1 (5 bases). Germline values: CDR1 KGHSY, CDR2 FQNENV. Between the trimmed V and J ends, which lost 5 bases and 0 bases, there was a span of 7 bases. The CDR3 is made up of 13 amino acids. The CDR3 sequence is CASSGHVNTEAFF. In nucleotides, the CDR3 is TGTGCCAGCAGCGGACACGTGAACACTGAAGCTTTCTTT.

This rearrangement joins TRBV12-5 to TRBJ2-2; weak D call: TRBD2 (6 bases). CDR3 length: 21 amino acids. V lost 0 bases and J 2 bases, leaving 25 bases between the germline ends. Germline assignment: CDR1 LGHNT and CDR2 FRNRAP. As DNA, the CDR3 is TGTGCTAGTGGTTTGGTACGATTCGCTCTTCTTTGGCGGGGAAACACCGGGGAGCTGTTTTTT. Its protein is CASGLVRFALLWRGNTGELFF.

This chain links TRBV4-1 with TRBJ2-1, with 7 bases aligning to TRBD2. Trimming removed 3 bases from V and 2 bases from J; junction bases left unmatched: 7. CDR1 and CDR2 from the germline V gene are MGHRA and YSYEKL. The CDR3 totals 16 residues. The DNA for the CDR3 is TGCGCCAGCAGCCAGGATCTAGCGGCAACCTACAATGAGCAGTTCTTC. Its translation is CASSQDLAATYNEQFF.

This clone was counted a single time. The DNA of the CDR3 is TGTGCCAGCAGTTTATACGCAGGGAAAACCTACAATGAGCAGTTCTTC. Translation: CASSLYAGKTYNEQFF. V is TRBV27 and J is TRBJ2-1, with TRBD1 as a possible D gene (5 bases). The CDR3 has 16 residues. Germline CDR1 is MNHEY and CDR2 is SMNVEV (reference sequence). Between the trimmed V and J ends, which lost 1 base and 2 bases, there was a span of 12 bases.

The chain carries TRBV5-1 and TRBJ1-2, with D unclear. The CDR3 contains 14 residues. Trimming stripped 0 bases from V and 0 bases from J, with 6 bases between. CDR1 and CDR2 (germline): SGHRS, YFSETQ. CDR3 nucleotide sequence: TGCGCCAGCAGCTTGGGGGCCTCTAACTATGGCTACACCTTC. Translation gives CASSLGASNYGYTF.

The chain carries TRBV29-1 and TRBJ2-3; a possible D gene is TRBD2 (6 bases). The germline CDR1 and CDR2 sequences are SQVTM and ANQGSEA. This CDR3 is built from 14 residues. V was clipped by 8 bases and J by 2 bases, with 17 bases between them. CDR3 in DNA: TGCAGCTTTGTTTGGGACTTTGCCACAGATACGCAGTATTTT. Translation gives CSFVWDFATDTQYF.

The V and J genes are TRBV4-2 and TRBJ2-1, with D perhaps TRBD1 (6 bases). The CDR3 runs to 18 residues. CDR1 is LGHNA, CDR2 YNFKEQ, per germline. V was clipped by 0 bases and J by 5 bases, with 20 bases between them. The CDR3 region has the DNA TGTGCCAGCAGCCAAGAAAAGCCACGTGGGGGCCTCAACAATGAGCAGTTCTTC. This codes for CASSQEKPRGGLNNEQFF.

This clone appeared a few times. The V gene is TRBV25-1, the J gene TRBJ1-5; a weak D match, TRBD1 (6 bases). The CDR3 runs 13 residues. Germline lookup yields CDR1 MGHDK and CDR2 SYGVNS. Trimming left V 4 bases short and J 4 bases short, with 8 bases between. CDR3: CASSAGQNQPQHF. The CDR3 nucleotides are TGTGCCAGCAGTGCAGGACAGAATCAGCCCCAGCATTTT. The full variable domain, in which reference TRBV25-1 and TRBJ1-5 provide the parts outside the CDR3, is EADIYQTPRYLVIGTGKKITLECSQTMGHDKMYWYQQDPGMELHLIHYSYGVNSTEKGDLSSESTVSRIRTEHFPLTLESARPSHTSQYLCASSAGQNQPQHFGDGTRLSIL.

The count of this clone is one. V is TRBV6-5 and J is TRBJ1-1; no definite D call. The CDR3 sequence is 14 residues long. The ends were cut back, 6 bases at V and 3 bases at J, with 14 bases in the middle. The germline CDR1 and CDR2 sequences are MNHEY and SVGAGI. The CDR3 DNA reads as TGTGCCAGCAGAAAGGAGGATGGCTACACTGAAGCTTTCTTT. It specifies CASRKEDGYTEAFF.

J is TRBJ1-2 and V is TRBV5-1; TRBD1 might be the D (6 bases). V was trimmed by 0 bases and J by 5 bases, leaving 14 bases between them. CDR3 length: 15 residues. Germline V gene lookup returns CDR1 SGHRS and CDR2 YFSETQ. The CDR3: CASSLVAGVQYGYTF. In nucleotides, the CDR3 is TGCGCCAGCAGCTTGGTTGCAGGGGTGCAGTATGGCTACACCTTC.

The chain uses TRBV9 and TRBJ2-3, with 11 bases matching TRBD2. Germline CDR1 and CDR2: SGDLS and YYNGEE. The CDR3 is 16 residues long. The trim removed 3 bases at V and 8 bases at J, leaving 11 bases unmatched. CDR3 sequence (DNA): TGTGCCAGCAGCGAAGGTAGCGGGGGGGCCGGGGTTACGCAGTATTTT. This codes for CASSEGSGGAGVTQYF.

The CDR3 region has the DNA TGTGCCAGCACCCCTCGACAGAGCTATGGCTACACCTTC. This sequence encodes CASTPRQSYGYTF. The V call is TRBV2, the J call TRBJ1-2, with D possibly matching TRBD1 (5 bases). This CDR3 contains 13 residues. Germline V gives CDR1 SNHLY, CDR2 FYNNEI. Trimming left V 7 bases short and J 4 bases short, with 13 bases between.

The V call is TRBV7-9, the J call TRBJ2-1, with TRBD2 matching over 10 bases. CDR3 length: 15 residues. V gave up 0 bases and J gave up 4 bases; unmatched junction bases: 0. Germline CDR1 SEHNR, CDR2 FQNEAQ (reference sequence). The CDR3 DNA sequence: TGTGCCAGCAGCTTAGCTAGCGGGAGGTACAATGAGCAGTTCTTC. It specifies CASSLASGRYNEQFF.

CDR3 in DNA: TGCAGCGTTGCCACGTACACCGCTCTAGCCAAAAACATTCAGTACTTC. Translating it yields CSVATYTALAKNIQYF. The chain joins TRBV29-1 to TRBJ2-4; D unresolved. Germline assignment: CDR1 SQVTM and CDR2 ANQGSEA. V was pared by 4 bases and J by 0 bases, with 16 bases between. The CDR3 is 16 amino acids.

The chain couples TRBV9 to TRBJ2-1; 10 bases fit TRBD2. J gave up 7 bases and V 7 bases, and 8 bases lay outside the gene matches. The CDR3 has 14 residues. Germline V lookup: CDR1 SGDLS, CDR2 YYNGEE. The CDR3 region is CASQAGGLGNEQFF. Here the CDR3 DNA reads TGTGCCAGCCAAGCGGGGGGGCTAGGGAATGAGCAGTTCTTC.

This clone has only one observation. The rearrangement joins TRBV27 to TRBJ2-6; 8 bases are a match to TRBD2. Trimming took 2 bases from V and 0 from J; bases not matched to a gene: 9. The CDR3 runs 19 residues. The germline CDR1 and CDR2 sequences are MNHEY and SMNVEV (reference sequence). CDR3 sequence: CASSLRATSVYSGANVLTF. The CDR3, as DNA: TGTGCCAGCAGTTTACGGGCGACTAGCGTATACTCTGGGGCCAACGTCCTGACTTTC.

The rearrangement links TRBV7-9 to TRBJ2-7, with 7 bases fitting TRBD2. Losses at the gene ends were 7 bases for V and 6 bases for J; bases not matched to a gene: 12. This CDR3 is built from 14 residues. Germline V gene lookup returns CDR1 SEHNR and CDR2 FQNEAQ (reference sequence). CDR3 residues: CASIGTDASGEQYF. CDR3 sequence (DNA): TGTGCCAGCATAGGCACGGACGCTAGCGGCGAGCAGTACTTC.

V gene TRBV5-1 combines with J gene TRBJ1-6; TRBD1 matches 8 bases. The germline V gene encodes CDR1 SGHRS and CDR2 YFSETQ. Trimming cost V 0 bases and J 7 bases; bases outside gene matches: 15. CDR3 length: 19 amino acids. CDR3 coding DNA: TGCGCCAGCAGCTTGGCCACTGACAGGGGAATAGGTTCCAATTCACCCCTCCACTTT. It specifies CASSLATDRGIGSNSPLHF. Together with reference TRBV5-1 and TRBJ1-6, the CDR3 gives the full variable domain: KAGVTQTPRYLIKTRGQQVTLSCSPISGHRSVSWYQQTPGQGLQFLFEYFSETQRNKGNFPGRFSGRQFSNSRSEMNVSTLELGDSALYLCASSLATDRGIGSNSPLHFGNGTRLTVT.

This clone was counted once. The V call is TRBV29-1, the J call TRBJ1-4, with D perhaps TRBD1 (5 bases). Trimming took off 7 bases at V and 2 bases at J, with 17 bases between the two ends. Germline assignment: CDR1 SQVTM and CDR2 ANQGSEA. The CDR3 is 15 residues long. CDR3 nucleotide sequence: TGCAGCGCCAAAAGCGGGGGGTTCACTAATGAAAAACTGTTTTTT. It specifies CSAKSGGFTNEKLFF.

This clone occurred many times. The chain employs TRBV19 and TRBJ2-5; TRBD2 aligns across 8 bases. Per germline, CDR1 LNHDA and CDR2 SQIVND (reference sequence). Trimming removed 1 base from V and 0 bases from J; junction bases left unmatched: 1. The CDR3 consists of 15 residues. The CDR3 reads CASSIGTSNQETQYF. The CDR3 DNA reads as TGTGCCAGTAGTATAGGGACTAGCAACCAAGAGACCCAGTACTTC.

The rearrangement links TRBV4-2 to TRBJ2-2; D is undetermined. The germline gives CDR1 LGHNA, CDR2 YNFKEQ. Trimming removed 1 base from V and 3 bases from J, with 6 bases in between. The CDR3 runs to 14 residues. For the CDR3, the DNA is TGTGCCAGCAGCCAAGGGCTAGACACCGGGGAGCTGTTTTTT. It encodes CASSQGLDTGELFF.

This clone was found a few times. The chain recombines TRBV6-5 with TRBJ2-2; TRBD1 agrees at 10 bases. Per germline, CDR1 MNHEY and CDR2 SVGAGI. The CDR3 is 15 residues long. Unmatched junction bases numbered 2, after V lost 2 bases and J lost 5 bases. CDR3 in DNA: TGTGCCAGCAGTTACGCGGGACAGGGGACCGGGGAGCTGTTTTTT. This encodes CASSYAGQGTGELFF.

The table lists this clone with a few counts. V is TRBV9 and J is TRBJ2-1; D gene uncertain. Germline CDR1 and CDR2: SGDLS and YYNGEE. This CDR3 has 12 amino acids. V was trimmed by 1 base and J by 6 bases, leaving 5 bases between them. The CDR3: CASSVSGNEQFF. Written as DNA, the CDR3 is TGTGCCAGCAGCGTATCCGGCAATGAGCAGTTCTTC.

This chain links TRBV6-1 with TRBJ1-1; D gene uncertain. Between the trimmed V and J ends, which lost 1 base and 3 bases, there was a span of 6 bases. CDR3 length equals 13 residues. Germline V lookup: CDR1 MNHNS, CDR2 SASEGT. The DNA for the CDR3 is TGTGCCAGCAGTGAAGAATCTCACACTGAAGCTTTCTTT. Its protein is CASSEESHTEAFF.

The V call is TRBV30, the J call TRBJ2-4, with no clear D. CDR3 length: 19 residues. The germline gives CDR1 GTSNPN, CDR2 SVGIG (reference sequence). Trimming pared 0 bases from V and 0 bases from J, leaving 21 bases between. The CDR3 region is CAWSVPPGLLFLAKNIQYF. CDR3 nucleotide sequence: TGTGCCTGGAGTGTACCTCCAGGCCTTTTATTCCTAGCCAAAAACATTCAGTACTTC.

This rearrangement joins TRBV14 to TRBJ1-2; no clear D. Germline CDR1 SGHDN, CDR2 FVKESK. CDR3 size: 13 residues. V lost 0 bases to trimming and J lost 2 bases, with 4 bases between them. The CDR3: CASSQERNYGYTF. The CDR3 nucleotides read TGTGCCAGCAGCCAAGAACGGAACTATGGCTACACCTTC.